One sample yielded the 9 T cell receptor beta chains listed below, sequenced in a study of T cell changes during pregnancy in multiple sclerosis. Here immunoSEQ multiplex PCR was the method, and the copy in TCRdb shows in-frame clones only, minus some. Among 41,000 or so clones, more than 85% were seen once, and the ten largest hold over 6.5%. The sequencing here drew on CD8+ T cells from peripheral blood mononuclear cells, taken in the third trimester of pregnancy. The receptors were sampled from a female donor with multiple sclerosis, enrolled in a pregnancy study.

The V and J genes are TRBV7-9 and TRBJ2-5, with 10 bases fitting TRBD2. There are 16 residues in the CDR3. The V segment lost 5 bases and the J segment 7 bases; nucleotides outside the gene matches: 13. From germline, CDR1 is SEHNR and CDR2 FQNEAQ (reference sequence). The CDR3 sequence is CASSPVLAGAGGTQYF. The CDR3 bases are TGTGCCAGCAGCCCTGTCCTAGCGGGGGCCGGGGGGACCCAGTACTTC.

This chain connects TRBV27 to TRBJ2-7; TRBD2 agrees at 12 bases. With V trimmed by 6 bases and J by 2 bases, 8 bases remained unmatched. From germline, CDR1 is MNHEY and CDR2 SMNVEV (reference sequence). The CDR3 spans 16 residues. The CDR3 sequence: CASSRMTSGGAYEQYF. Here the CDR3 DNA reads TGTGCCAGCAGCCGAATGACTAGCGGGGGAGCCTACGAGCAGTACTTC.

The V gene is TRBV28, the J gene TRBJ2-5; 8 bases fit TRBD2. The CDR3 is 18 residues long. J was trimmed by 5 bases and V by 6 bases; bases with no gene match: 20. Germline CDR1 is MDHEN and CDR2 is SYDVKM. Written as DNA, the CDR3 is TGTGCCAGCAGGCATGATGGGTATCGAGCGGGAGTCCCGGAGACCCAGTACTTC. Translation gives CASRHDGYRAGVPETQYF.

This chain connects TRBV6-5 to TRBJ1-2; TRBD1 aligns across 7 bases. The germline V gene has CDR1 MNHEY and CDR2 SVGAGI. Germline trimming cut 2 bases from V and 8 bases from J; bases unmatched to any gene: 11. The CDR3 totals 15 residues. The CDR3 nucleotides are TGTGCCAGCAGTTACCGTGGCTGGGACAGAGGGGGCTACACCTTC. This translates into CASSYRGWDRGGYTF.

The J gene is TRBJ2-2, the V gene TRBV9; 7 positions match TRBD2. Germline V gives CDR1 SGDLS, CDR2 YYNGEE. V shed 0 bases and J 5 bases; nucleotides not matched to a gene: 10. The CDR3 consists of 17 residues. The DNA for the CDR3 is TGTGCCAGCAGCGTAGCTCTGACGGGAGCGGGAACCGGGGAGCTGTTTTTT. It translates to CASSVALTGAGTGELFF.

This chain joins TRBV7-6 and TRBJ2-7, with 7 bases aligning to TRBD2. The ends lost 1 base at V and 2 bases at J; junction bases unmatched: 8. The germline V gene encodes CDR1 SGHVS and CDR2 FNYEAQ. This CDR3 is 16 amino acids long. CDR3 bases: TGTGCCAGCAGCTTAGAGCGGGGCGGGACCACCTACGAGCAGTACTTC. Amino acid sequence: CASSLERGGTTYEQYF.

The table lists this clone with a count of one. The chain is built from TRBV7-9 and TRBJ1-4, with D hard to call. Per germline, CDR1 SEHNR and CDR2 FQNEAQ (reference sequence). Trimming removed 3 bases at V and 5 bases at J, with 13 bases between. The CDR3 runs to 15 residues. The CDR3 coding sequence is TGTGCCAGCAGCTTTAGTAGAGCCGAGAATGAAAAACTGTTTTTT. Encoded protein: CASSFSRAENEKLFF.

V usage is TRBV4-1 and J usage is TRBJ2-7; TRBD1 might be the D (6 bases). Germline values: CDR1 MGHRA, CDR2 YSYEKL. Trimming removed 4 bases from V and 2 bases from J, with 12 bases in between. The length of the CDR3 is 14 residues. The CDR3 loop reads CASSPDSPTYEQYF. Here the CDR3 DNA reads TGCGCCAGCAGCCCGGACAGCCCGACCTACGAGCAGTACTTC.

This clone was picked up one time. This chain uses TRBV6-5 with TRBJ2-1; 10 bases are shared with TRBD2. Germline CDR1 is MNHEY and CDR2 is SVGAGI. The CDR3 loop spans 16 amino acids. The junction had 6 bases not matched to a gene; V was cut back by 0 bases and J by 7 bases. The CDR3 DNA is TGTGCCAGCAGTTACTCCGAAGCTAGCGGGAGTAATGAGCAGTTCTTC. It codes for CASSYSEASGSNEQFF.